This TCR beta chain is drawn from a study of T-cell memory formation after mild COVID-19. V trimming: 6 bases; J trimming: 3 bases; junction bases outside the gene matches: 4. The CDR3 has 15 residues. CDR1 WSHSY and CDR2 SAAADI come from the germline V gene. Regarding the study as a whole: CD8+ contracting clones occupied EMRA, while CD4+ ones occupied mainly CM and EM. The finding that pre-infection memory included some responding clones suggested that cross-reactive memory joined.

To note about this clonotype: The antigen is not known.

It was 5'RACE with constant-segment primers that produced the TCR alpha and TCR beta cDNA libraries, which carried sample barcodes and UMIs. TCRdb processed the 5' RACE reads anew with MiXCR; each CDR3 protein has one entry. The data hold approximately 390,000 distinct CDR3 sequences, with about 16% observed a single time. Sequences were obtained from PBMCs or a T cell subset sorted from them (not recorded which). The clonotype was recovered from a man younger than 30 who had mild COVID-19 (a few samples of this study predate the infection). Cell type and time point are not known. The V call is TRBV10-2, the J call TRBJ2-1; 11 nucleotides agree with TRBD2. The CDR3 DNA is TGCGCCAGCAGCCCGACTAGCGGGGTCTACAATGAGCAGTTCTTC. This codes for CASSPTSGVYNEQFF.